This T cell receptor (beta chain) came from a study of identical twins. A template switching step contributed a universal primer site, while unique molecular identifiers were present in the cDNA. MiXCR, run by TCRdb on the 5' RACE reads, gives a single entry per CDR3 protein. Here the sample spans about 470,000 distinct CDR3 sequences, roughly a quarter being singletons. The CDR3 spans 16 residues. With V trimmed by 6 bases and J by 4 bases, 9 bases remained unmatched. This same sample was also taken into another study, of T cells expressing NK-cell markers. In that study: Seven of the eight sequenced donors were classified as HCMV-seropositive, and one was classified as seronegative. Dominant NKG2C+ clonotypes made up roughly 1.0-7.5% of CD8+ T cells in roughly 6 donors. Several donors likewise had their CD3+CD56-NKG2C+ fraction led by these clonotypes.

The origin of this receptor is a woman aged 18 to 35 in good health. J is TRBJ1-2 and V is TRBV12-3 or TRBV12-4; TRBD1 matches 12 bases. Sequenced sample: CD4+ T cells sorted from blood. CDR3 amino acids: CASSRGTGGSGYGYTF. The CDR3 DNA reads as TGTGCCAGCAGCCGCGGGACAGGGGGCTCCGGCTATGGCTACACCTTC.